This entry lists 23 T cell receptor beta chains sequenced from one sample in a study of cytomegalovirus exposure and HLA in healthy donors. The PCR made use of 60 Vbeta and 13 Jbeta primers. Some clones are missing from TCRdb's copy, which holds only in-frame ones; the method was immunoSEQ multiplex PCR. The sample has approximately 290,000 clones, about four fifths seen once. Sequencing was carried out using PBMCs. These receptors originate from a girl under 10 years old in good health and CMV-seronegative.

V gene TRBV5-1 combines with J gene TRBJ1-4; 9 bases line up with TRBD1. V was pared by 3 bases and J by 6 bases, with 3 bases of the junction left unmatched. Germline V gene data show CDR1 as SGHRS and CDR2 as YFSETQ. The CDR3 consists of 14 residues. CDR3: CASSSQGADEKLFF. CDR3 coding DNA: TGCGCCAGCAGCTCACAGGGGGCGGATGAAAAACTGTTTTTT. The variable domain in full, completed from reference TRBV5-1 and TRBJ1-4, reads KAGVTQTPRYLIKTRGQQVTLSCSPISGHRSVSWYQQTPGQGLQFLFEYFSETQRNKGNFPGRFSGRQFSNSRSEMNVSTLELGDSALYLCASSSQGADEKLFFGSGTQLSVL.

The chain joins TRBV7-2 to TRBJ1-2; 11 nucleotides match TRBD1. Germline CDR1 SGHTA, CDR2 FQGNSA. V lost 4 bases, J lost 7 bases, and 8 bases stayed unmatched. CDR3 length equals 15 residues. This CDR3 is CASSSLPGQGVGYTF. The CDR3 DNA is TGTGCCAGCAGCTCACTCCCGGGACAGGGGGTTGGCTACACCTTC.

The chain carries TRBV12-5 and TRBJ2-3; 9 bases map to TRBD2. The germline gives CDR1 LGHNT, CDR2 FRNRAP. V gave up 5 bases and J gave up 4 bases; unmatched junction bases: 4. The CDR3 runs to 14 residues. CDR3 sequence reads: CASGTREGADTQYF. The CDR3 DNA follows: TGTGCTAGTGGTACGCGGGAGGGGGCAGATACGCAGTATTTT.

CDR3 residues: CASSRQLAGSSYNEQFF. CDR3 bases: TGCGCCAGCAGTAGACAGTTAGCGGGGAGCTCCTACAATGAGCAGTTCTTC. The J gene is TRBJ2-1, the V gene TRBV5-1, with 8 positions matching TRBD2. The germline V gene encodes CDR1 SGHRS and CDR2 YFSETQ. The CDR3 extends over 17 amino acids. J gave up 0 bases and V 5 bases, and 10 bases lay outside the gene matches.

The genes are TRBV30 and TRBJ2-7; possibly TRBD2 for D (7 bases). CDR1 GTSNPN and CDR2 SVGIG come from the germline V gene (reference sequence). This CDR3 is built from 14 residues. Trimming took 0 bases from V and 3 from J, leaving 12 bases between them. As DNA, the CDR3 is TGTGCCTGGAGTGTAGGGGGAGGGGTCTACGAGCAGTACTTC. Encoded protein: CAWSVGGGVYEQYF.

The chain has TRBV2 and TRBJ1-3, with a weak D call TRBD1 (5 bases). The CDR3 has 15 residues. Germline CDR1 and CDR2: SNHLY and FYNNEI. Between the trimmed V and J ends, which lost 5 bases and 0 bases, there was a span of 11 bases. The CDR3 bases are TGTGCCAGCAGTCTCGACAGCCACTCTGGAAACACCATATATTTT. Translated: CASSLDSHSGNTIYF.

This clone was detected only a few times. The chain combines TRBV27 with TRBJ1-6, with TRBD1 matching over 7 bases. J was trimmed by 8 bases and V by 6 bases; bases with no gene match: 7. The CDR3 consists of 14 residues. Germline-derived CDR1 and CDR2 are MNHEY and SMNVEV (reference sequence). The CDR3 protein is CASRFRDRHSPLHF. The CDR3 nucleotides read TGTGCCAGCAGATTTAGGGACAGACATTCACCCCTCCACTTT.

V and J are TRBV5-1 and TRBJ2-7, with TRBD2 identical over 13 bases. This CDR3 contains 16 residues. J gave up 2 bases and V 3 bases, and 5 bases lay outside the gene matches. The germline V gene has CDR1 SGHRS and CDR2 YFSETQ. The CDR3 loop reads CASSSGLAGAPYEQYF. The CDR3, as DNA: TGCGCCAGCAGCTCCGGACTAGCGGGAGCCCCCTACGAGCAGTACTTC.

The chain combines TRBV7-3 with TRBJ2-1, with 10 bases aligning to TRBD2. CDR3 length: 14 residues. The germline V gene has CDR1 SGHTA and CDR2 FQGTGA. Trimming cost V 5 bases and J 8 bases; bases outside gene matches: 6. The CDR3 loop reads CASSPTGTSDEQFF. Written as DNA, the CDR3 is TGTGCCAGCAGCCCCACCGGGACTAGCGATGAGCAGTTCTTC.

This chain joins TRBV2 and TRBJ1-5; 8 bases map to TRBD1. The CDR3 runs 15 residues. Trimming removed 3 bases from V and 4 bases from J; junction bases left unmatched: 5. Looked up from germline, CDR1 is SNHLY and CDR2 is FYNNEI. Here the CDR3 reads CASSDYGQGNQPQHF. The DNA for the CDR3 is TGTGCCAGCAGTGATTACGGACAGGGTAATCAGCCCCAGCATTTT.

This clone has just a few counts. The genes are TRBV27 and TRBJ2-7, with TRBD2 as a possible D gene (5 bases). CDR1 and CDR2 from the germline V gene are MNHEY and SMNVEV (reference sequence). V lost 4 bases and J 6 bases, leaving 10 bases between the germline ends. The CDR3 loop spans 12 amino acids. The CDR3 reads CASSSGWREQYF. The CDR3 DNA reads TGTGCCAGCAGTTCGGGATGGCGCGAGCAGTACTTC.

This rearrangement joins TRBV2 to TRBJ1-5; tentatively, D is TRBD1 (6 bases). Germline CDR1 is SNHLY and CDR2 is FYNNEI. CDR3 size: 16 residues. V lost 3 bases, J lost 3 bases, and 15 bases lay in between. The CDR3 spells CASSEPNRVSNQPQHF. The CDR3 nucleotides are TGTGCCAGCAGTGAGCCCAACAGGGTTTCCAATCAGCCCCAGCATTTT.

This chain uses TRBV14 with TRBJ1-1; D possibly corresponds to TRBD1 (6 bases). Looked up from germline, CDR1 is SGHDN and CDR2 is FVKESK. The CDR3 loop spans 13 amino acids. Between the trimmed V and J ends, which lost 4 bases and 1 base, there was a span of 7 bases. CDR3 nucleotide sequence: TGTGCCAGCAGCCGACAGGAGAACACTGAAGCTTTCTTT. Protein sequence: CASSRQENTEAFF.

The chain carries TRBV19 and TRBJ1-2; 10 nucleotides line up with TRBD1. Germline V gene data show CDR1 as LNHDA and CDR2 as SQIVND (reference sequence). V gave up 8 bases and J gave up 5 bases; unmatched junction bases: 26. This CDR3 spans 20 amino acids. CDR3 sequence (DNA): TGTGCCAGTCAAGGAACTTTTGGATTTAATCGGGGGACAGGGGAGTATGGCTACACCTTC. This gives the protein CASQGTFGFNRGTGEYGYTF.

The chain recombines TRBV6-4 with TRBJ2-1; TRBD2 agrees at 13 bases. This CDR3 is built from 14 residues. After removal of 5 bases from V and 12 bases from J, the junction contained 7 bases not matched to a gene. The germline CDR1 and CDR2 sequences are MRHNA and SNTAGT. DNA of the CDR3: TGTGCCAGCAGTCCGGGACTAGCGGGATCAATGCAGTTCTTC. This translates into CASSPGLAGSMQFF.

This clone was observed a few times. The chain carries TRBV11-2 and TRBJ2-1; TRBD2 agrees at 13 bases. With V trimmed by 5 bases and J by 6 bases, 10 bases remained unmatched. The germline CDR1 and CDR2 sequences are SGHAT and FQNNGV. The length of the CDR3 is 17 residues. The CDR3 sequence is CASSREPWTSGSNEQFF. The CDR3 nucleotides read TGTGCCAGCAGCCGCGAGCCCTGGACTAGCGGGAGCAATGAGCAGTTCTTC.

The chain recombines TRBV13 with TRBJ2-7, with 10 bases lining up with TRBD2. V shed 3 bases and J 1 base; nucleotides not matched to a gene: 12. The CDR3 is 18 residues long. From germline, CDR1 is PRHDT and CDR2 FYEKMQ (reference sequence). Here the CDR3 reads CASSFYPRGSGGSYEQYF. The CDR3 DNA is TGTGCCAGCAGCTTCTATCCTCGGGGTAGCGGGGGGTCCTACGAGCAGTACTTC.

The rearrangement joins TRBV5-1 to TRBJ2-5; 8 nucleotides align to TRBD2. This CDR3 has 14 residues. The V gene's germline CDR1 is SGHRS and CDR2 YFSETQ. Trimming at V came to 4 bases and at J to 4 bases, leaving 6 bases not matched to a gene. The DNA for the CDR3 is TGCGCCAGCAGCCATCAGGGGACTAGAGAGACCCAGTACTTC. It is translated as CASSHQGTRETQYF.

The J gene is TRBJ1-2, the V gene TRBV7-2; TRBD1 matches 7 bases. The CDR3 is 16 amino acids. V lost 5 bases to trimming and J lost 4 bases; unmatched junction nucleotides: 13. The germline V gene has CDR1 SGHTA and CDR2 FQGNSA. CDR3 protein: CASSPRRGGSSYGYTF. The CDR3 region has the DNA TGTGCCAGCAGCCCCCGGCGAGGGGGCTCTAGCTATGGCTACACCTTC.

The V call is TRBV5-1, the J call TRBJ2-7, with TRBD1 as a possible D gene (5 bases). Germline lookup yields CDR1 SGHRS and CDR2 YFSETQ. This CDR3 is built from 11 residues. The V gene lost 4 bases and the J gene lost 6 bases, with 8 bases spanning the gap. The CDR3 loop reads CASSRQGEQYF. CDR3 nucleotides: TGCGCCAGCAGCCGCCAGGGCGAGCAGTACTTC. The full variable domain, rest sourced from reference TRBV5-1 and TRBJ2-7, is KAGVTQTPRYLIKTRGQQVTLSCSPISGHRSVSWYQQTPGQGLQFLFEYFSETQRNKGNFPGRFSGRQFSNSRSEMNVSTLELGDSALYLCASSRQGEQYFGPGTRLTVT.

This clone was seen a handful of times. V is TRBV6-5 and J is TRBJ2-7, with 7 nucleotides matching TRBD1. After removal of 7 bases from V and 6 bases from J, the junction contained 9 bases not matched to a gene. The CDR3 is 13 amino acids. The germline gives CDR1 MNHEY, CDR2 SVGAGI. The CDR3 sequence is CASKRQGNTEQYF. CDR3 sequence (DNA): TGTGCCAGCAAACGACAGGGTAATACCGAGCAGTACTTC.

This clone was detected once. The V call is TRBV7-6, the J call TRBJ2-1; TRBD1 might be the D (5 bases). The CDR3 contains 15 residues. The V gene lost 1 base and the J gene lost 8 bases, with 15 bases spanning the gap. Germline-derived CDR1 and CDR2 are SGHVS and FNYEAQ. CDR3 in amino acids: CASSLEPDSVYEQFF. The CDR3, as DNA: TGTGCCAGCAGCTTAGAACCCGACAGTGTCTATGAGCAGTTCTTC.

The chain combines TRBV30 with TRBJ1-1; D is uncertain. Germline lookup yields CDR1 GTSNPN and CDR2 SVGIG (reference sequence). CDR3 length equals 13 residues. V gave up 2 bases and J gave up 4 bases, with 11 bases separating them. As DNA, the CDR3 is TGTGCCTGGAGTAGCAGGTGGTTCACTGAAGCTTTCTTT. Its translation: CAWSSRWFTEAFF.